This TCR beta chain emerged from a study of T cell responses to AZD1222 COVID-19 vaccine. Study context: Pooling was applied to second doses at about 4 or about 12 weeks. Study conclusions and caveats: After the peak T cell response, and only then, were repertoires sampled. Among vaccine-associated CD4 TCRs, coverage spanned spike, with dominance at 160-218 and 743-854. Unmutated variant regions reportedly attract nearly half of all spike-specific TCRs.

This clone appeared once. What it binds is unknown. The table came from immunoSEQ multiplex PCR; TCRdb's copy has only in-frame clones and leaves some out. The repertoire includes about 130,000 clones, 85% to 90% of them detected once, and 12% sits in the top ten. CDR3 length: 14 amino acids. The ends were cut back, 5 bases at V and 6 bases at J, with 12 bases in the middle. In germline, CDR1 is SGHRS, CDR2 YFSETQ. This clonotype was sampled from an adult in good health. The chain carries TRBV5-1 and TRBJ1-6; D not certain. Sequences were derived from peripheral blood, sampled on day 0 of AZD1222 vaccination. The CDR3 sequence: CASSERTLNSPLHF. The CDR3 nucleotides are TGCGCCAGCAGTGAGAGGACCCTTAATTCACCCCTCCACTTT.